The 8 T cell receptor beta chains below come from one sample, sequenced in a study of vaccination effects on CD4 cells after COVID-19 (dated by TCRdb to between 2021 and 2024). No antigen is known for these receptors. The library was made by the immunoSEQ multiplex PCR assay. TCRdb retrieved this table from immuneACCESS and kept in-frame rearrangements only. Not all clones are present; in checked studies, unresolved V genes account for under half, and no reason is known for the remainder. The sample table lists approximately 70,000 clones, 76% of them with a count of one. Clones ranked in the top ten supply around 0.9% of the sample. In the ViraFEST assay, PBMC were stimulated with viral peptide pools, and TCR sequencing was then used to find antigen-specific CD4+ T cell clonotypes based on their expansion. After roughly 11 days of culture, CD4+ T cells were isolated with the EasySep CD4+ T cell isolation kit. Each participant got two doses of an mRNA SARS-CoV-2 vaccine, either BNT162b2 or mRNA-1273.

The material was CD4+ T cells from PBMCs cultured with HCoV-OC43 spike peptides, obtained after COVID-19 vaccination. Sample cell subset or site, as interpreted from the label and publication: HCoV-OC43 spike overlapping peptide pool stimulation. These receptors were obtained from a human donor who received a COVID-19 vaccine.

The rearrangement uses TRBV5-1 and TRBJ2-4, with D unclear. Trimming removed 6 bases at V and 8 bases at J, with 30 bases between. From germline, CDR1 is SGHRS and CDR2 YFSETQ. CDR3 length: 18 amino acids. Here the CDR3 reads CASITGGRGVLSKDIQYF. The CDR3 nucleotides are TGCGCCAGCATTACTGGTGGCAGAGGAGTCTTGTCGAAAGACATTCAGTACTTC.

CDR3 region: CASSYGRGGAETQYF. As DNA, the CDR3 is TGTGCCAGCAGTTACGGGAGGGGGGGCGCGGAGACCCAGTACTTC. The chain couples TRBV6-5 to TRBJ2-5; maybe TRBD2 (7 bases). The CDR3 has 15 amino acids. Looked up from germline, CDR1 is MNHEY and CDR2 is SVGAGI. Trimming removed 2 bases from V and 5 bases from J, with 15 bases in between.

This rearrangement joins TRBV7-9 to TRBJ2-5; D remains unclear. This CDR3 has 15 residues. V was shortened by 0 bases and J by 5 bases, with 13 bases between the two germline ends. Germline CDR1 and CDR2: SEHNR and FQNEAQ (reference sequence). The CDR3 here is CASSLALRSTETQYF. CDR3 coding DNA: TGTGCCAGCAGCTTAGCTTTGAGAAGTACGGAGACCCAGTACTTC.

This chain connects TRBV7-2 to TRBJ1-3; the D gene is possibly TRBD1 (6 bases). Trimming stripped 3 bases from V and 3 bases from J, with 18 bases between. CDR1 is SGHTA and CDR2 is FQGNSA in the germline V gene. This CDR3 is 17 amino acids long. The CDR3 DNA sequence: TGTGCCAGCAGCTTTATTGCAGGGGACGTAGGTGGAAACACCATATATTTT. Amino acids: CASSFIAGDVGGNTIYF. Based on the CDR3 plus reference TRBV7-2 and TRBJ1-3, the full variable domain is GAGVSQSPSNKVTEKGKDVELRCDPISGHTALYWYRQSLGQGLEFLIYFQGNSAPDKSGLPSDRFSAERTGGSVSTLTIQRTQQEDSAVYLCASSFIAGDVGGNTIYFGEGSWLTVV.

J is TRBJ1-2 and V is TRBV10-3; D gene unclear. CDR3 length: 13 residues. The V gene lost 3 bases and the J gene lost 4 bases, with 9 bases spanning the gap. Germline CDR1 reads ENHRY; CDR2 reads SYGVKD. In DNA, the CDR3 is TGTGCCATCAGTGAAAGGGATTCCTATGGCTACACCTTC. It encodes CAISERDSYGYTF.

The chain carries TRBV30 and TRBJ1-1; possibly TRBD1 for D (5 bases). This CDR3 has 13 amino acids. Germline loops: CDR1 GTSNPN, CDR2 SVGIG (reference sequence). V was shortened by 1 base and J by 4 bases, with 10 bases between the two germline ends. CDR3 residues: CAWSASGSTEAFF. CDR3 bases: TGTGCCTGGAGTGCTTCAGGGAGCACTGAAGCTTTCTTT.

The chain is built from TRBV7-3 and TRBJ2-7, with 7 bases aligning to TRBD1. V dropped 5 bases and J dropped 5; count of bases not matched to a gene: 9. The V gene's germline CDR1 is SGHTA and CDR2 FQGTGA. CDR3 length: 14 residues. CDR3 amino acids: CASSGIYRGDEQYV. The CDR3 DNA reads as TGTGCCAGCAGCGGCATCTACAGGGGCGACGAGCAGTACGTC.

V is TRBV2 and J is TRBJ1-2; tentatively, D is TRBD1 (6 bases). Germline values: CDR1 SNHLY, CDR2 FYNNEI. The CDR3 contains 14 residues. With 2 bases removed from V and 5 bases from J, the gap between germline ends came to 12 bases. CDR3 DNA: TGTGCCAGCAGTGAAAGGGGGTTAGGGTATGGCTACACCTTC. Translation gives CASSERGLGYGYTF.